This T cell receptor beta chain was sequenced for a study of shared clonotypes between healthy human individuals. Study results and limitations: Generation of non-shared clonotypes was less probable than generation of clonotypes shared by all four donors. Sharing of clonotypes among donors was expected to vary with sequencing depth. Only blood was sampled; tissue repertoires likely differ.

CDR1 is WNHNN, CDR2 SYGVQD, per germline (reference sequence). V dropped 5 bases and J dropped 5; count of bases not matched to a gene: 8. This CDR3 region has 14 residues. Clones were sequenced by immunoSEQ multiplex PCR, and TCRdb holds only the in-frame ones, with some missing. Here the sample spans about 1,500,000 clones, over 95% being singletons. A word on this clone: What it binds is unknown.

The sequence came from a man between 25 and 39 years old in good health. The J gene is TRBJ2-7, the V gene TRBV10-1; 8 nucleotides line up with TRBD1. Sequenced input: naive CD4+ T cells sorted from blood. As to subset: CD45RA+ positively selected. The chain's CDR3 is CASSHQDRAHEQYF. The CDR3, as DNA: TGCGCCAGCAGTCATCAGGACAGGGCCCACGAGCAGTACTTC.